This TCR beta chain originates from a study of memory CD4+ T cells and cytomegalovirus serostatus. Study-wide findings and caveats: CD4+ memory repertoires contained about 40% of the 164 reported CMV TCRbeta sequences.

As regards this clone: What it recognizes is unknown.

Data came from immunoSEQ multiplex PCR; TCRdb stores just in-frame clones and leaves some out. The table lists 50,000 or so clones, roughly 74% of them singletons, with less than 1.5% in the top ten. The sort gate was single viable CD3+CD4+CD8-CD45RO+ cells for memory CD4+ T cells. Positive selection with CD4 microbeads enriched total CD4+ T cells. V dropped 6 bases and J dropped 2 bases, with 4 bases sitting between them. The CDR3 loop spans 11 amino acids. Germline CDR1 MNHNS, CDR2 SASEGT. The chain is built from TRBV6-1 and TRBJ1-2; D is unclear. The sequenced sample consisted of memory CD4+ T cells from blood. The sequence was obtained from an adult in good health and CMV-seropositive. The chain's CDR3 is CASRENYGYTF. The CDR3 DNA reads TGTGCCAGCAGGGAGAACTATGGCTACACCTTC.